This note documents a single TCR beta chain sequence. Its specificity is not known. This specimen comes from a study of shared clonotypes between healthy human individuals. Libraries were prepared by immunoSEQ multiplex PCR; TCRdb keeps only in-frame clonotypes and omits some of them. Among around 2.3 million clones listed, roughly 95% were seen once. The CDR3 extends over 14 amino acids. Germline-derived CDR1 and CDR2 are SGHRS and YFSETQ. Trimming took off 0 bases at V and 3 bases at J, with 10 bases between the two ends. Every donor, a Caucasian adult, lived in Nashville, Tennessee. Study-wide points: Apart from blood, nothing was sampled; tissue repertoires likely differ.

The sequence derives from a man between 18 and 29 years old in good health. The chain combines TRBV5-1 with TRBJ2-7; D is ambiguous. Sequencing input: naive CD4+ T cells sorted from blood. Subset indicated: CD45RA+ positively selected. CDR3 in amino acids: CASSLATTNYEQYF. The CDR3 DNA sequence: TGCGCCAGCAGCTTGGCCACAACAAACTACGAGCAGTACTTC.